This entry lists 23 T cell receptor beta chains sequenced from one sample in a study of identical twins. MiXCR, run by TCRdb on the 5' RACE reads, gives a single entry per CDR3 protein. This table has 500,000 to 550,000 distinct CDR3 sequences, around 20% appearing once. This same sample was also part of a study on T cells expressing NK-cell markers.

Sequenced sample: CD4+ T cells sorted from blood. These receptor sequences come from a young woman in good health.

The rearrangement links TRBV12-3 or TRBV12-4 to TRBJ2-2; maybe TRBD2 (6 bases). Between the trimmed V and J ends, which lost 7 bases and 4 bases, there was a span of 16 bases. This CDR3 has 15 amino acids. CDR3 region: CASTRREVATGELFF. The CDR3 DNA sequence: TGTGCCAGCACCCGAAGGGAGGTTGCCACCGGGGAGCTGTTTTTT.

This clonotype has just a few counts. This chain links TRBV12-3 or TRBV12-4 with TRBJ1-1, with D unresolved. V gave up 7 bases and J gave up 4 bases, with 10 bases separating them. This CDR3 comprises 12 residues. CDR3 sequence (DNA): TGTGCCAGCACCTACGGCTCCACTGAAGCTTTCTTT. Its translation is CASTYGSTEAFF.

CDR3 sequence (DNA): TGTGCCAGCAGCCCGGCACTAGCCAGAGGCAATGAGCAGTTCTTC. It encodes CASSPALARGNEQFF. The chain links TRBV7-2 to TRBJ2-1; weak D call: TRBD2 (6 bases). Germline V gives CDR1 SGHTA, CDR2 FQGNSA. V gave up 5 bases and J gave up 6 bases, with 17 bases separating them. The CDR3 is 15 residues long.

The rearrangement joins TRBV20-1 to TRBJ2-1; possible D gene TRBD1, 5 bases. This CDR3 has 12 residues. Germline V CDR1 and CDR2: DFQATT, SNEGSKA (reference sequence). Trimming stripped 6 bases from V and 7 bases from J, with 13 bases between. DNA for the CDR3: TGCAGTGCAGTCCTTGCAGGGAATGAGCAGTTCTTC. Translating gives CSAVLAGNEQFF.

The V and J genes are TRBV2 and TRBJ1-4, with D perhaps matching TRBD1 (5 bases). CDR1 is SNHLY, CDR2 FYNNEI, per germline. This CDR3 has 14 amino acids. V was trimmed by 3 bases and J by 8 bases, leaving 13 bases between them. The CDR3 DNA reads as TGTGCCAGCAGTGACGGCGAGGGGAAGGAAAAACTGTTTTTT. Translating gives CASSDGEGKEKLFF.

The chain joins TRBV10-3 to TRBJ1-2; D call uncertain. The V gene lost 11 bases and the J gene lost 2 bases, with 12 bases spanning the gap. In germline, CDR1 is ENHRY, CDR2 SYGVKD. The CDR3 spans 12 residues. This CDR3 is CASAAGNYGYTF. The CDR3 DNA reads TGTGCCTCGGCCGCAGGCAACTATGGCTACACCTTC.

This clonotype was seen at least ten times. J is TRBJ2-7 and V is TRBV29-1; TRBD2 matches 14 bases. Germline trimming cut 6 bases from V and 2 bases from J; bases unmatched to any gene: 3. CDR1 and CDR2 (germline): SQVTM, ANQGSEA. The CDR3 extends over 14 amino acids. The CDR3 nucleotides read TGCAGCGTCCGGACTAGCGGGGGGACCTACGAGCAGTACTTC. Translated: CSVRTSGGTYEQYF.

This clonotype turned up a few times. This sequence joins TRBV20-1 and TRBJ2-3, with D unclear. Per germline, CDR1 DFQATT and CDR2 SNEGSKA (reference sequence). The V end lost 8 bases, the J end lost 0 bases, and 6 bases lay between the germline ends. This CDR3 comprises 11 residues. CDR3 amino acids: CSYYSTDTQYF. The DNA for the CDR3 is TGCAGTTATTATAGCACAGATACGCAGTATTTT.

The genes are TRBV15 and TRBJ2-7, with 11 bases matching TRBD2. The CDR3 loop spans 16 amino acids. Germline V gene data show CDR1 as LNHNV and CDR2 as YYDKDF (reference sequence). V gave up 5 bases and J gave up 2 bases; unmatched junction bases: 8. In nucleotides, the CDR3 is TGTGCCACCAGCCAAGGCGGGACTAGCGGAACCTACGAGCAGTACTTC. Translating it yields CATSQGGTSGTYEQYF.

This clonotype was observed a handful of times. The rearrangement uses TRBV7-9 and TRBJ2-3; D ambiguous. The CDR3 is made up of 12 amino acids. Germline V CDR1 and CDR2: SEHNR, FQNEAQ (reference sequence). V lost 7 bases to trimming and J lost 3 bases, with 8 bases between them. CDR3 loop: CASNELTDTQYF. CDR3 bases: TGTGCCAGCAACGAACTTACAGATACGCAGTATTTT. The variable domain in full, with the rest retrieved from reference TRBV7-9 and TRBJ2-3, is DTGVSQNPRHKITKRGQNVTFRCDPISEHNRLYWYRQTLGQGPEFLTYFQNEAQLEKSRLLSDRFSAERPKGSFSTLEIQRTEQGDSAMYLCASNELTDTQYFGPGTRLTVL.

This clonotype turned up a few times. V usage is TRBV12-3 or TRBV12-4 and J usage is TRBJ1-1; D possibly corresponds to TRBD1 (6 bases). The CDR3 extends over 13 amino acids. Trimming removed 6 bases from V and 4 bases from J, with 12 bases in between. The CDR3 sequence: CASRRGTTTEAFF. In DNA, the CDR3 is TGTGCCAGCAGGCGCGGGACAACCACTGAAGCTTTCTTT.

In this sample, this clonotype turned up many times. The rearrangement uses TRBV5-1 and TRBJ2-3; D is tentatively TRBD1 or TRBD2 (5 bases each). This CDR3 region has 14 residues. Trimming cost V 4 bases and J 6 bases, with 15 bases left between them. Germline CDR1 SGHRS, CDR2 YFSETQ. The CDR3 DNA is TGCGCCAGCAGCCCCGAGAGGGGCGACGATACGCAGTATTTT. This sequence encodes CASSPERGDDTQYF.

This chain connects TRBV28 to TRBJ2-1; 7 bases match TRBD2. Trimming took 7 bases from V and 0 from J; bases not matched to a gene: 9. Germline V gives CDR1 MDHEN, CDR2 SYDVKM. The length of the CDR3 is 16 residues. The CDR3 coding sequence is TGTGCCAGCATCTCGATAGCGGGTAGCTCCTACAATGAGCAGTTCTTC. Encoded protein: CASISIAGSSYNEQFF.

This clonotype came up a few times. The chain couples TRBV20-1 to TRBJ2-1; the match to TRBD1 covers 8 bases. Germline V gene sequence: CDR1 DFQATT, CDR2 SNEGSKA (reference sequence). J gave up 3 bases and V 5 bases, and 6 bases lay outside the gene matches. There are 14 residues in the CDR3. The CDR3 region has the DNA TGCAGTGCTTACTCCGGGACAGGCTACAATGAGCAGTTCTTC. Its protein product is CSAYSGTGYNEQFF.

This clonotype was seen a handful of times. The gene calls are TRBV5-1 and TRBJ2-1; 9 bases align to TRBD2. Germline CDR1 and CDR2: SGHRS and YFSETQ. The V and J ends lost 4 bases and 2 bases, in that order; junction bases with no gene match: 13. The CDR3 loop spans 18 amino acids. This CDR3 is CASSTNRVSGGTYNEQFF. CDR3 bases: TGCGCCAGCAGCACTAACAGGGTCAGCGGGGGGACCTACAATGAGCAGTTCTTC. Together with reference TRBV5-1 and TRBJ2-1, the CDR3 gives the full variable domain: KAGVTQTPRYLIKTRGQQVTLSCSPISGHRSVSWYQQTPGQGLQFLFEYFSETQRNKGNFPGRFSGRQFSNSRSEMNVSTLELGDSALYLCASSTNRVSGGTYNEQFFGPGTRLTVL.

This clonotype has just a few counts. The chain employs TRBV10-3 and TRBJ1-3; 7 bases line up with TRBD1. Germline assignment: CDR1 ENHRY and CDR2 SYGVKD. Trimming took 3 bases from V and 4 from J; bases not matched to a gene: 6. The CDR3 loop spans 15 amino acids. The chain's CDR3 is CAISDSRGRGNTIYF. The CDR3 nucleotides read TGTGCCATCAGTGATTCGAGGGGGCGCGGAAACACCATATATTTT.

The CDR3, as DNA: TGTGCCAGCACCCTGACAGAACATACGCAGTATTTT. Residues: CASTLTEHTQYF. The chain is built from TRBV2 and TRBJ2-3, with D perhaps matching TRBD1 (5 bases). The CDR3 spans 12 residues. Germline V gene sequence: CDR1 SNHLY, CDR2 FYNNEI. Trimming took off 7 bases at V and 7 bases at J, with 12 bases between the two ends.

This clonotype turned up a few times. Here the CDR3 DNA reads TGCAGTGCTATCCTCGGGCGAGTCACAGATACGCAGTATTTT. Protein product: CSAILGRVTDTQYF. This chain joins TRBV20-1 and TRBJ2-3; D is ambiguous. The V end lost 4 bases, the J end lost 2 bases, and 13 bases lay between the germline ends. The CDR3 contains 14 residues. CDR1 and CDR2 (germline): DFQATT, SNEGSKA (reference sequence).

At least ten counts were recorded for this clonotype. The chain combines TRBV5-1 with TRBJ2-1; either TRBD1 or TRBD2 may fit D (5 bases each). The CDR3 contains 14 residues. Germline CDR1 reads SGHRS; CDR2 reads YFSETQ. The ends were cut back, 0 bases at V and 5 bases at J, with 9 bases in the middle. The CDR3, as DNA: TGCGCCAGCAGCTTGGGGGACCCCGACAATGAGCAGTTCTTC. Translation: CASSLGDPDNEQFF.

The chain couples TRBV14 to TRBJ2-7, with D perhaps TRBD2 (5 bases). Germline CDR1 and CDR2: SGHDN and FVKESK. V was trimmed by 4 bases and J by 6 bases, leaving 19 bases between them. CDR3 length equals 15 residues. The CDR3 region is CASSPRLGIGGEQYF. The CDR3 DNA reads as TGTGCCAGCAGCCCCCGTCTGGGGATCGGAGGCGAGCAGTACTTC.

The chain couples TRBV20-1 to TRBJ2-7, with unresolved D. V was clipped by 1 base and J by 4 bases, with 8 bases between them. This CDR3 spans 12 amino acids. Germline V gives CDR1 DFQATT, CDR2 SNEGSKA (reference sequence). This CDR3 reads CSARVLAYEQYF. CDR3 nucleotide sequence: TGCAGTGCTAGAGTACTCGCTTACGAGCAGTACTTC.

This clonotype was seen only a few times. The genes are TRBV5-1 and TRBJ2-3, with D possibly being TRBD1 (6 bases). The CDR3 contains 14 residues. Germline values: CDR1 SGHRS, CDR2 YFSETQ. V lost 4 bases and J 3 bases, leaving 12 bases between the germline ends. CDR3 nucleotides: TGCGCCAGCAGCATCGGACAGATGACAGATACGCAGTATTTT. Its protein is CASSIGQMTDTQYF.

V and J are TRBV5-1 and TRBJ2-5; 11 bases match TRBD1. After removal of 4 bases from V and 4 bases from J, the junction contained 9 bases not matched to a gene. The CDR3 runs 16 residues. Germline CDR1 SGHRS, CDR2 YFSETQ. The CDR3 bases are TGCGCCAGCAGCATGGGACAGGGGGTAGGAGGAGAGACCCAGTACTTC. Translation gives CASSMGQGVGGETQYF.